Each of the 6 T cell receptor beta chains below was sequenced from the same sample in a study of regulatory T cells in long-lasting Graves disease (dated by TCRdb to 2020 to 2022). In light of the paper, this sample's time point label describes: newly diagnosed GD, antithyroid drugs for less than 3 months. For both TCR sequencing and RNA sequencing, RNA was extracted from PBMCs in TRIzol. Library generation was performed with multiplex PCR. The data were produced on an Illumina HiSeq 4000. To build TCR beta libraries, CDR3 regions were amplified by Arm-PCR using iRepertoire HTBI primers. TCRdb reprocessed the public reads (quality trimming at Q25 with fastp, clone calling with MiXCR) and kept in-frame beta chains. CDR3 protein sequences are deduplicated, and each keeps its most common genes and DNA. In this sample the table shows around 330,000 distinct CDR3 sequences, roughly 18% of which occur a single time. The ten largest clonotypes hold approximately 35% of the sample.

The specimen comprised peripheral blood mononuclear cells (PBMCs), sampled at new diagnosis, from a patient treated with antithyroid drugs. These receptor sequences come from a female donor with Graves disease.

This clonotype was found many times. The chain couples TRBV24-1 to TRBJ2-1, with D tentatively TRBD1 (6 bases). Germline V gives CDR1 KGHDR, CDR2 SFDVKD. V lost 4 bases, J lost 2 bases, and 17 bases lay in between. This CDR3 has 17 amino acids. The CDR3 here is CATSDSKQGGTYNEQFF. The CDR3 nucleotides are TGTGCCACCAGTGACTCCAAACAGGGCGGTACCTACAATGAGCAGTTCTTC.

This clonotype came up many times. The chain employs TRBV20-1 and TRBJ2-1; D unclear. CDR3 length: 14 residues. The V end was cut by 3 bases, the J end by 1 base, with 10 bases between. The germline V gene has CDR1 DFQATT and CDR2 SNEGSKA (reference sequence). DNA of the CDR3: TGCAGTGCTAGGTATACCGGGTCCTACAATGAGCAGTTCTTC. Protein product: CSARYTGSYNEQFF.

On this clonotype: A much larger clone lies a single base off, so this may be a read error. The V gene is TRBV28, the J gene TRBJ2-1; the D gene is possibly TRBD2 (5 bases). The V gene's germline CDR1 is MDHEN and CDR2 SYDVKM. The CDR3 consists of 15 residues. Trimming shortened V by 2 bases and J by 10 bases, and 18 bases separated the two germline ends. The CDR3 DNA sequence: TGTGCCAGCAGTTTAATTCTCGAGAGGGTCTACGAGCAGTTCTTC. It is translated as CASSLILERVYEQFF.

This clonotype was detected ten times or more. V and J are TRBV20-1 and TRBJ2-3; 9 bases match TRBD2. Trimming removed 5 bases from V and 5 bases from J; junction bases left unmatched: 17. The CDR3 has 17 amino acids. Germline V lookup: CDR1 DFQATT, CDR2 SNEGSKA (reference sequence). CDR3 sequence reads: CSARALGAGGQGDTQYF. For the CDR3, the DNA is TGCAGTGCTCGAGCTTTGGGGGCGGGAGGGCAAGGAGATACGCAGTATTTT.

The table lists this clonotype with many counts. CDR3 in DNA: TGTGCCAGCAGTTTAGAGGGCTATCCCTCCTACGAGCAGTACTTC. Translation gives CASSLEGYPSYEQYF. The chain employs TRBV27 and TRBJ2-7; tentatively, D is TRBD2 (5 bases). The CDR3 sequence is 15 residues long. Trimming cost V 2 bases and J 0 bases, with 11 bases left between them. Germline V gives CDR1 MNHEY, CDR2 SMNVEV (reference sequence).

With respect to this clonotype: A much larger clone lies one base from this, so it may be a read error. This chain connects TRBV9 to TRBJ1-1; D perhaps matches TRBD1 (5 bases). The CDR3 loop spans 13 amino acids. Germline V gives CDR1 SGDLS, CDR2 YYNGEE. CDR3 protein: CASSVDSNTEASF. The CDR3 DNA reads TGTGCCAGCAGCGTTGACAGTAACACTGAAGCTTCCTTT.